The 18 T cell receptor beta chains given below trace back to one sample, sequenced in a study of blood T cell repertoires in COVID-19. Profiling relied on immunoSEQ multiplex PCR, and the TCRdb table lists in-frame clones only, not all of them. The sample shows 30,000 to 35,000 clones, around 87% of them seen only once. The sequenced sample was peripheral blood. The receptors were gathered from a man in his fifties or sixties with active COVID-19.

The V call is TRBV12-3 or TRBV12-4, the J call TRBJ1-5; no reliable D call. The CDR3 runs 12 residues. The V end lost 6 bases, the J end lost 3 bases, and 6 bases lay between the germline ends. The CDR3 here is CASRELNQPQHF. Here the CDR3 DNA reads TGTGCCAGCAGAGAGCTCAATCAGCCCCAGCATTTT.

V gene TRBV2 combines with J gene TRBJ1-2; D ambiguous. The germline V and J ends were trimmed by 4 bases and 4 bases, with 10 bases remaining between them. The CDR3 has 13 residues. The V gene's germline CDR1 is SNHLY and CDR2 FYNNEI. CDR3 nucleotides: TGTGCCAGCAGTGCCGGGGAGGTCTATGGCTACACCTTC. Protein: CASSAGEVYGYTF.

The chain employs TRBV18 and TRBJ2-1; 10 nucleotides align to TRBD1. After removal of 4 bases from V and 2 bases from J, the junction contained 2 bases not matched to a gene. CDR3 size: 15 residues. The germline V gene encodes CDR1 KGHSH and CDR2 LQKENI. The DNA for the CDR3 is TGTGCCAGCTCACTCGGACAGGGGGCCTACAATGAGCAGTTCTTC. This sequence encodes CASSLGQGAYNEQFF.

CDR3 loop: CASSLLTSGAQYF. CDR3 in DNA: TGTGCCAGTAGTCTCCTGACTAGCGGGGCGCAGTATTTT. The chain uses TRBV19 and TRBJ2-3, with 11 bases aligning to TRBD2. V shed 5 bases, J shed 10 bases, and the junction held 5 bases outside the gene matches. The CDR3 consists of 13 residues. Germline V CDR1 and CDR2: LNHDA, SQIVND (reference sequence).

V is TRBV5-6 and J is TRBJ2-3, with TRBD2 as a possible D gene (6 bases). Trimming shortened V by 4 bases and J by 5 bases, and 17 bases separated the two germline ends. The CDR3 consists of 15 residues. Germline V gene sequence: CDR1 SGHDT, CDR2 YYEEEE. CDR3 in amino acids: CASSPGRSPGDTQYF. The CDR3 DNA reads TGTGCCAGCAGCCCCGGGAGATCACCAGGAGATACGCAGTATTTT.

V and J are TRBV9 and TRBJ2-1, with D possibly matching TRBD2 (5 bases). Deletions cut 2 bases from V and 3 bases from J, with 12 bases between. Per the germline V gene, CDR1 is SGDLS and CDR2 is YYNGEE. The CDR3 is 15 amino acids. DNA of the CDR3: TGTGCCAGCAGCGTCTCCGGGGATAGCTACAATGAGCAGTTCTTC. Amino acid sequence: CASSVSGDSYNEQFF.

This clone was picked up one time. The chain couples TRBV11-2 to TRBJ1-1, with 7 bases matching TRBD1. The CDR3 runs to 14 residues. Per the germline V gene, CDR1 is SGHAT and CDR2 is FQNNGV. V trimming: 6 bases; J trimming: 1 base; junction bases outside the gene matches: 5. CDR3 nucleotides: TGTGCCAGCAGGGAGGGGACAGCGAACACTGAAGCTTTCTTT. It codes for CASREGTANTEAFF.

This clone was recorded only once. This chain joins TRBV10-3 and TRBJ2-7; D might be TRBD1 (5 bases). The length of the CDR3 is 13 residues. V lost 6 bases and J lost 4, with 13 bases in between. The germline gives CDR1 ENHRY, CDR2 SYGVKD. CDR3 protein: CAIRLQDSYEQYF. The CDR3 DNA reads as TGTGCCATCAGGTTACAGGATAGTTACGAGCAGTACTTC.

The chain couples TRBV27 to TRBJ2-3, with 11 nucleotides matching TRBD2. V gave up 4 bases and J gave up 2 bases; unmatched junction bases: 20. Germline CDR1 reads MNHEY; CDR2 reads SMNVEV (reference sequence). This CDR3 is built from 21 residues. The CDR3 sequence: CASSSLRSRVTSGAVTDTQYF. The CDR3, as DNA: TGTGCCAGCAGTTCCCTCCGTAGCAGGGTGACTAGCGGGGCTGTCACAGATACGCAGTATTTT.

This chain links TRBV11-2 with TRBJ2-1; 13 positions agree with TRBD2. CDR1 is SGHAT and CDR2 is FQNNGV in the germline V gene. V lost 4 bases to trimming and J lost 7 bases; unmatched junction nucleotides: 10. The CDR3 consists of 17 residues. The CDR3 bases are TGTGCCAGCAGCTCAACCTCGGGACTAGCGGGGATAAATGAGCAGTTCTTC. Translation: CASSSTSGLAGINEQFF.

DNA for the CDR3: TGTGCCAGCAGCTGGGGAGGGGACGGTAATTCACCCCTCCACTTT. Protein product: CASSWGGDGNSPLHF. The chain employs TRBV5-5 and TRBJ1-6, with D maybe TRBD1 (5 bases). The CDR3 spans 15 residues. Germline V gene data show CDR1 as SGHKS and CDR2 as YYEKEE (reference sequence). Trimming cost V 3 bases and J 6 bases, with 13 bases left between them.

The V and J genes are TRBV19 and TRBJ1-4, with TRBD1 matching 9 bases. CDR1 LNHDA and CDR2 SQIVND come from the germline V gene (reference sequence). V lost 4 bases and J lost 7; bases outside the gene matches: 4. This CDR3 is built from 14 residues. In DNA, the CDR3 is TGTGCCAGTAGTACCCACAGGGGGCGTGAAAAACTGTTTTTT. Amino acids: CASSTHRGREKLFF.

The rearrangement joins TRBV7-9 to TRBJ1-4; the D gene is possibly TRBD1 (6 bases). The CDR3 has 15 residues. The ends were cut back, 5 bases at V and 6 bases at J, with 16 bases in the middle. CDR1 is SEHNR and CDR2 is FQNEAQ in the germline V gene (reference sequence). CDR3 residues: CASSQDGGQHEKLFF. CDR3 nucleotides: TGTGCCAGCAGCCAAGATGGAGGACAGCATGAAAAACTGTTTTTT.

This rearrangement joins TRBV5-1 to TRBJ2-3; 9 bases agree with TRBD1. The CDR3 length is 15 residues. Germline CDR1 SGHRS, CDR2 YFSETQ. J gave up 3 bases and V 6 bases, and 8 bases lay outside the gene matches. The CDR3 DNA reads TGCGCCAGCACCGTACAGGGGGCGAGTACAGATACGCAGTATTTT. This codes for CASTVQGASTDTQYF. The entire variable domain, with the rest obtained from reference TRBV5-1 and TRBJ2-3, is as follows: KAGVTQTPRYLIKTRGQQVTLSCSPISGHRSVSWYQQTPGQGLQFLFEYFSETQRNKGNFPGRFSGRQFSNSRSEMNVSTLELGDSALYLCASTVQGASTDTQYFGPGTRLTVL.

This rearrangement joins TRBV5-4 to TRBJ2-1, with 11 bases that match TRBD2. Trimming at V came to 4 bases and at J to 4 bases, leaving 4 bases not matched to a gene. Germline lookup yields CDR1 SGHNT and CDR2 YYREEE (reference sequence). The length of the CDR3 is 15 residues. CDR3 DNA: TGTGCCAGCAGCCTGACTAGCGGGGCATACAATGAGCAGTTCTTC. Protein sequence: CASSLTSGAYNEQFF. Filled out from reference TRBV5-4 and TRBJ2-1, the complete variable domain reads ETGVTQSPTHLIKTRGQQVTLRCSSQSGHNTVSWYQQALGQGPQFIFQYYREEENGRGNFPPRFSGLQFPNYSSELNVNALELDDSALYLCASSLTSGAYNEQFFGPGTRLTVL.

This chain uses TRBV11-3 with TRBJ2-1; 11 nucleotides align to TRBD2. CDR3 length equals 13 residues. Per germline, CDR1 SGHNT and CDR2 YENEEA. Trimming took 8 bases from V and 8 from J; bases not matched to a gene: 5. CDR3 sequence: CASGTSGGDEQFF. The CDR3 DNA reads TGTGCCAGCGGGACTAGCGGTGGGGATGAGCAGTTCTTC.

The chain combines TRBV11-2 with TRBJ2-3; tentative D call: TRBD2 (5 bases). Trimming took off 5 bases at V and 8 bases at J, with 8 bases between the two ends. In germline, CDR1 is SGHAT, CDR2 FQNNGV. The CDR3 loop spans 11 amino acids. As DNA, the CDR3 is TGTGCCAGCAGCCCCGGAGGTACGCAGTATTTT. The encoded protein is CASSPGGTQYF.

CDR3 loop: CASSALAGGRFDEQFF. The CDR3 coding sequence is TGTGCCAGCAGCGCCCTAGCGGGGGGTCGTTTCGATGAGCAGTTCTTC. The J gene is TRBJ2-1, the V gene TRBV9; 11 bases match TRBD2. V shed 3 bases, J shed 8 bases, and the junction held 10 bases outside the gene matches. The CDR3 covers 16 residues. Germline lookup yields CDR1 SGDLS and CDR2 YYNGEE.